This T cell receptor (beta chain) was captured by sequencing in a study of OX40 agonist ivuxolimab in advanced cancers. Across the study: With ivuxolimab, an agonistic anti-OX40 (CD134) antibody, patients were treated. The study enrolled dose-escalation patients with hepatocellular carcinoma, melanoma, renal cell or head and neck cancer.

Concerning this clone itself: Antigen specificity is unknown.

The assay was immunoSEQ multiplex PCR, and TCRdb's table has in-frame clones only and misses some. Seen here are 25,000 to 30,000 clones, about nine tenths observed once, and the top ten hold 9.4%. Deletions cut 1 base from V and 2 bases from J, with 12 bases between. This CDR3 has 15 residues. Germline V gives CDR1 SGHTA, CDR2 FQGNSA. Study-level findings and limits: Antigen specificity remained undetermined for the expanded peripheral T cells. Clonal expansion was among the lowest in partial responders at 0.1-3.0 mg/kg, especially CD8+.

This TCR came from an adult with an advanced solid tumor such as melanoma, head and neck, liver or kidney cancer. V usage is TRBV7-2 and J usage is TRBJ2-7, with unresolved D. The sequences come from CD4+ or CD8+ T cells sorted from blood, collected in a trial of the OX40 agonist ivuxolimab. CDR3 nucleotide sequence: TGTGCCAGCAGCTTAGTTGCCAGTTTGCCCTACGAGCAGTACTTC. It encodes CASSLVASLPYEQYF.